This entry describes one TCR beta chain. Its antigen remains unknown. Treatment noted: around 19 received Ad26.COV2.S at low or high dose, single or two shots; 5 received placebo; per-sample allocation not given. After the first vaccine or placebo injection, samples were drawn on day 63. SARS-CoV-2 spike from the Wuhan strain was encoded by the vaccine, an Ad26 vector. This specimen belongs to a study of Ad26.COV2.S vaccination and SARS-CoV-2 variants. Overall study results and limits: Substantial response breadth was reportedly seen for spike-specific CD8+ and CD4+ T cells after vaccination.

V lost 8 bases and J lost 6, with 21 bases in between. CDR3 length: 14 residues. Germline assignment: CDR1 SGDLS and CDR2 YYNGEE. The method was immunoSEQ multiplex PCR; TCRdb's version includes in-frame clones alone and lacks a portion of them. The profile shows approximately 340,000 clones, 85% of them singletons. Sequencing was performed on peripheral blood, taken in a trial of Ad26.COV2.S vaccine versus placebo. The V call is TRBV9, the J call TRBJ2-7; D may match TRBD1 or TRBD2 (5 bases each). The sequence derives from a person aged 18-65 years who received the Ad26.COV2.S COVID-19 vaccine or a placebo. This chain's CDR3 is CASANGFEGSEQYF. CDR3 coding DNA: TGTGCCAGTGCCAATGGGTTTGAGGGGTCCGAGCAGTACTTC.